These T cell receptor beta chains were read from a single sample in a study of patients and donors after allogeneic stem cell transplantation. TCRdb processed the RT-PCR reads anew with MiXCR; each CDR3 protein has one entry. Found here are about 960,000 distinct CDR3 sequences, over 15% of them singletons; the top ten hold around 5.5%. Sequences were obtained from blood, either unsorted or a sorted T cell fraction (not recorded which). The origin of the receptors is a human donor who was either an allogeneic HSCT recipient or a stem cell or donor lymphocyte infusion donor (not recorded which). It is not recorded whose cells these are; they may come from a transplant donor. Both conserved end residues are part of each CDR3. The D gene is left open where the match is weak. The listing skips clone size in some rows; elsewhere it reads once, few, many or a size class.

clone_size	d_call	v_call	j_call	cdr3_nt	cdr3_aa
few	NA	TRBV13	TRBJ2-1	TGTGCCAGCAGCTTAAAGGGACAATTACAAGATGAGCAGTTCTTC	CASSLKGQLQDEQFF
NA	NA	TRBV7-2	TRBJ1-5	TGTGCCAGCAGCTTAGAGTCCAGCCATAGCAATCAGCCCCAGCATTTT	CASSLESSHSNQPQHF
few	NA	TRBV25-1	TRBJ2-5	TGTGCCAGCAGTGAATTGGCAGGGACTTATCAAGAGACCCAGTACTTC	CASSELAGTYQETQYF
few	NA	TRBV5-1	TRBJ2-7	TGCGCCAGCAGCCGGGACACCGAGAGGTCCTACGAGCAGTACTTC	CASSRDTERSYEQYF
few	TRBD2	TRBV20-1	TRBJ2-5	TGCAGTGCTACGGGACTAGCGGTGAGGGAGACCCAGTACTTC	CSATGLAVRETQYF
once	TRBD1	TRBV5-4	TRBJ2-1	TGTGCCGGCAGCTGGGGGACAGGCCCGGGGCGGAATGAGCAGTTCTTC	CAGSWGTGPGRNEQFF
many	NA	TRBV9	TRBJ1-1	TGTGCCAGCAGCGTAGGTCCGAACACTGAAGCTTTCTTT	CASSVGPNTEAFF
NA	NA	TRBV7-9	TRBJ1-2	TGTGCCAGCAGCCAAACGACCCCGGCAGGCTACACCTTC	CASSQTTPAGYTF
few	NA	TRBV7-8	TRBJ1-1	TGTGCCAGCAGCTCCCCGGGGGCAGGTGAAACTGAAGCTTTCTTT	CASSSPGAGETEAFF
NA	NA	TRBV10-3	TRBJ2-1	TGTGCCATCAGTGGGGGGACCGGTGAGCAGTTCTTC	CAISGGTGEQFF
few	NA	TRBV7-8	TRBJ2-7	TGTGCCAGCAGCTACCTCGGACAGTTCAGCTCCTACGAGCAGTACTTC	CASSYLGQFSSYEQYF
NA	TRBD2	TRBV13	TRBJ2-7	TGTGCCAGCAGCCCCCGAGGACTAGCGGGAGACTACGAGCAGTACTTC	CASSPRGLAGDYEQYF
once	TRBD1	TRBV7-9	TRBJ2-2	TGTGCCAGCAGCCTTGGACAGGGTTCCTATCCCGGGGAGCTGTTTTTT	CASSLGQGSYPGELFF
few	NA	TRBV13	TRBJ2-3	TGTGCCAGCAAGGAGTGGGCGAATCCAGATACGCAGTATTTT	CASKEWANPDTQYF
many	TRBD1	TRBV12-3/TRBV12-4	TRBJ1-2	TGTGCCAGCAGTGGACAGGGGACGGCCTATGGCTACACCTTC	CASSGQGTAYGYTF
NA	TRBD2	TRBV20-1	TRBJ2-3	TGCAGTGCTAGAGATCGGCTAGCGGCAGATACGCAGTATTTT	CSARDRLAADTQYF
few	NA	TRBV12-3/TRBV12-4	TRBJ2-1	TGTGCCAGCGACCGGGGCAGGTCCTCCTACAATGAGCAGTTCTTC	CASDRGRSSYNEQFF
NA	NA	TRBV7-6	TRBJ1-6	TGTGCCAGCAGCTTAGAGGGGGAACCCGATATGTCACCCCTCCACTTT	CASSLEGEPDMSPLHF
few	NA	TRBV27	TRBJ1-1	TGTGCCAGCAGTTTAATACTTGACAGAATGAACACTGAAGCTTTCTTT	CASSLILDRMNTEAFF
few	TRBD1	TRBV7-9	TRBJ2-1	TGTGCCAGCAGCTTAGTTCGCGGACAGGGCACAAATGAGCAGTTCTTC	CASSLVRGQGTNEQFF
NA	TRBD1	TRBV27	TRBJ1-2	TGTGCCAGCAGTCTCGGGACAGGTTCTTCTAACTATGGCTACACCTTC	CASSLGTGSSNYGYTF
NA	TRBD2	TRBV7-9	TRBJ2-1	TGTGCCAGCAGCTTAGTCGGCGGGAGGGCTGGGGATGAGCAGTTCTTC	CASSLVGGRAGDEQFF
few	NA	TRBV4-1	TRBJ2-7	TGCGCCAGCAGCCACCCCTCGGGGGACACCTACGAGCAGTACTTC	CASSHPSGDTYEQYF
few	TRBD1	TRBV6-1	TRBJ2-1	TGTGCCAGCAGCCTACGGGACAGGGTTCCCTACAATGAGCAGTTCTTC	CASSLRDRVPYNEQFF
NA	NA	TRBV27	TRBJ2-7	TGTGCCAGCAGGTCACTTCCCTACGAGCAGTACTTC	CASRSLPYEQYF
NA	NA	TRBV20-1	TRBJ2-1	TGCAGTGCTCTCAGCGGGTTTGGCTACAATGAGCAGTTCTTC	CSALSGFGYNEQFF
NA	TRBD2	TRBV6-1	TRBJ2-1	TGTGCCAGCAGCCATACTAGCGGGAGTCTCGATGAGCAGTTCTTC	CASSHTSGSLDEQFF
many	NA	TRBV12-3/TRBV12-4	TRBJ1-1	TGTGCCAGCAGTTCGGAGAGGAACACTGAAGCTTTCTTT	CASSSERNTEAFF
few	NA	TRBV5-1	TRBJ1-1	TGCGCCAGCACAAGAGACACGGCCACTGAAGCTTTCTTT	CASTRDTATEAFF